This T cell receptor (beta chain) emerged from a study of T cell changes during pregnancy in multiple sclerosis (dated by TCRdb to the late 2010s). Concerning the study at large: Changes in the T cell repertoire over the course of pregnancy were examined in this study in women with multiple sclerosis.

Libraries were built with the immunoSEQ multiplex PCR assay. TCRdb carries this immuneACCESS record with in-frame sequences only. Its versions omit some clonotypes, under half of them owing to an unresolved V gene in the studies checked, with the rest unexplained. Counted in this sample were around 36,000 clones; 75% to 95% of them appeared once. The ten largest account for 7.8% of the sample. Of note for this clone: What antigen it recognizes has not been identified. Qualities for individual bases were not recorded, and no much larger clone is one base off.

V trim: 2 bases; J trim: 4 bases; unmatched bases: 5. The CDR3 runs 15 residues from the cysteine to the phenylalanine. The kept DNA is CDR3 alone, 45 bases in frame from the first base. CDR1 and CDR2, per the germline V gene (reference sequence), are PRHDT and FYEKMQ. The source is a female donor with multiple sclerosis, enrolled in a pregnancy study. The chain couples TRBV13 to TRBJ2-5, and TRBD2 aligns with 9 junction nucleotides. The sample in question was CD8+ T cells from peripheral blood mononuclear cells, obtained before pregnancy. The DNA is TGTGCCAGCAGCTTATTGCGGGAGGGGGGAGAGACCCAGTACTTC. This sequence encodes CASSLLREGGETQYF. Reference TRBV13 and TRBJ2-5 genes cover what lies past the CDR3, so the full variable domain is AAGVIQSPRHLIKEKRETATLKCYPIPRHDTVYWYQQGPGQDPQFLISFYEKMQSDKGSIPDRFSAQQFSDYHSELNMSSLELGDSALYFCASSLLREGGETQYFGPGTRLLVL.